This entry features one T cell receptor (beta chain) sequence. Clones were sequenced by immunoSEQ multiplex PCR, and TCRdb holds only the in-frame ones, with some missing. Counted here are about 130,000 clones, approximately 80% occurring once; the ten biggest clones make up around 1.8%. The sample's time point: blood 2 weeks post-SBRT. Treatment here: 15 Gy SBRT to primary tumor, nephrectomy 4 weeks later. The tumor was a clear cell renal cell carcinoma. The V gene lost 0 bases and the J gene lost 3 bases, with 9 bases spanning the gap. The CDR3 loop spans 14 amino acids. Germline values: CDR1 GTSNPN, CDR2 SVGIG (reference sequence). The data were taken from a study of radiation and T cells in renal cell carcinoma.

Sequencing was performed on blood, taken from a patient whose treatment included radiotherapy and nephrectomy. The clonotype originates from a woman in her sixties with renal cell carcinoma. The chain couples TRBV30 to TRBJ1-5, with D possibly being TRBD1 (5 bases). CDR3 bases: TGTGCCTGGAGTGTCAGGGCAGACAATCAGCCCCAGCATTTT. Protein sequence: CAWSVRADNQPQHF.